This T cell receptor beta chain emerged from a study of early T cells in non-severe SARS-CoV-2 infection. Unique molecular identifiers tagged individual cDNA molecules. TCRdb analysed the 5' RACE reads with MiXCR anew, one entry per CDR3 protein. The table has 40,000 to 55,000 distinct CDR3 sequences, roughly 7.7% seen once. This clonotype was picked up a small number of times. Germline V gene data show CDR1 as MNHEY and CDR2 as SMNVEV (reference sequence). Deletions cut 6 bases from V and 4 bases from J, with 15 bases between. CDR3 length equals 14 residues. The rearrangement uses TRBV27 and TRBJ1-2, with D possibly TRBD1 on 6 matching bases. The TCR sequence derives from an adult who was a healthcare worker with PCR-confirmed SARS-CoV-2 infection or an uninfected control (not recorded which). The specimen sequenced was whole blood. The DNA of the CDR3 is TGTGCCAGCAGGGAACAGGGATTTCTCTATGGCTACACCTTC. This translates into CASREQGFLYGYTF.